These 30 T cell receptor beta chains were sequenced from one sample in a study of control samples from healthy donors and cancer patients. Assay: immunoSEQ multiplex PCR; the TCRdb copy retains only in-frame clones and omits some. The sample shows 100,000 to 150,000 clones, roughly 90% of them seen only once. Sequencing used blood. These receptors came from a man aged 50 to 60 in good health.

This clone was recorded once. This chain connects TRBV18 to TRBJ2-4, with 9 bases lining up with TRBD2. The germline V gene has CDR1 KGHSH and CDR2 LQKENI. Trimming cost V 3 bases and J 1 base; bases outside gene matches: 7. The CDR3 spans 17 residues. The CDR3 region has the DNA TGTGCCAGCTCACCGAGGACTAGCGATGGGGCCAAAAACATTCAGTACTTC. This translates into CASSPRTSDGAKNIQYF.

For this clone: Germline and junction disagree at one end, which may indicate a read error. This chain uses TRBV2 with TRBJ1-6; no definite D call. The CDR3 length is 9 residues. Looked up from germline, CDR1 is SNHLY and CDR2 is FYNNEI. CDR3 bases: TGTGCCAGAAGTGGTCCCCTCCACTTT. It specifies CARSGPLHF.

This rearrangement joins TRBV6-1 to TRBJ2-3, with 11 bases matching TRBD1. J was trimmed by 3 bases and V by 4 bases; bases with no gene match: 12. CDR1 is MNHNS, CDR2 SASEGT, per germline. The CDR3 runs 18 residues. CDR3 coding DNA: TGTGCCAGCAGTGCCCCGCCGGGACAGGGGGGGGGTACAGATACGCAGTATTTT. It translates to CASSAPPGQGGGTDTQYF.

The chain joins TRBV5-1 to TRBJ2-1; TRBD1 aligns across 7 bases. Germline assignment: CDR1 SGHRS and CDR2 YFSETQ. V lost 5 bases and J lost 5; bases outside the gene matches: 4. This CDR3 spans 13 amino acids. DNA of the CDR3: TGCGCCAGCAGACCCGGGACAGACAATGAGCAGTTCTTC. Its translation is CASRPGTDNEQFF.

On this clone itself: The sample holds other DNA sequences that translate to the same CDR3. V and J are TRBV3-1 (or the pseudogene TRBV3-2) and TRBJ2-3, with 8 bases lining up with TRBD2. This CDR3 contains 15 residues. V was clipped by 0 bases and J by 3 bases; unmatched bases: 2. Germline V gives CDR1 LGHDT, CDR2 YNNKEL (reference sequence). CDR3 DNA sequence: TGTGCCAGCAGCCAAGACCAGCGGGGGACAGATACGCAGTATTTT. Protein: CASSQDQRGTDTQYF.

V is TRBV27 and J is TRBJ1-2, with a weak D call TRBD1 (5 bases). V lost 7 bases and J 2 bases, leaving 17 bases between the germline ends. CDR1 is MNHEY and CDR2 is SMNVEV in the germline V gene (reference sequence). The CDR3 length is 15 residues. CDR3 region: CASKGVSAGNYGYTF. CDR3 nucleotide sequence: TGTGCCAGCAAAGGGGTCTCAGCCGGGAACTATGGCTACACCTTC.

The chain has TRBV6-5 and TRBJ1-5; D not certain. The CDR3 is 14 residues long. Trimming left V 7 bases short and J 11 bases short, with 21 bases between. Germline lookup yields CDR1 MNHEY and CDR2 SVGAGI. CDR3 DNA: TGTGCCAGCACCCCCTTGGGAGGGATTTGGACCCAGCATTTT. Translated, it gives CASTPLGGIWTQHF.

The chain is built from TRBV5-1 and TRBJ2-7; D not certain. The germline V gene has CDR1 SGHRS and CDR2 YFSETQ. The germline V and J ends were trimmed by 0 bases and 3 bases, with 10 bases remaining between them. The CDR3 sequence is 14 residues long. CDR3 residues: CASSLAFQDYEQYF. The CDR3 nucleotides read TGCGCCAGCAGCTTGGCCTTTCAGGACTACGAGCAGTACTTC.

The V and J genes are TRBV7-6 and TRBJ1-1; D call uncertain. The CDR3 runs 15 residues. Germline loops: CDR1 SGHVS, CDR2 FNYEAQ. The V and J ends lost 5 bases and 1 base respectively, with 14 bases between them. CDR3 sequence: CASSPGLEGNTEAFF. In nucleotides, the CDR3 is TGTGCCAGCAGCCCGGGCCTCGAGGGGAACACTGAAGCTTTCTTT. The full variable domain, completed using reference TRBV7-6 and TRBJ1-1, is GAGVSQSPRYKVTKRGQDVALRCDPISGHVSLYWYRQALGQGPEFLTYFNYEAQQDKSGLPNDRFSAERPEGSISTLTIQRTEQRDSAMYRCASSPGLEGNTEAFFGQGTRLTVV.

V gene TRBV2 combines with J gene TRBJ2-7; 8 nucleotides agree with TRBD1. Trimming took 7 bases from V and 2 from J; bases not matched to a gene: 4. The CDR3 runs to 13 residues. From germline, CDR1 is SNHLY and CDR2 FYNNEI. CDR3 sequence (DNA): TGTGCCAGCACCGACAGGGGAACCTACGAGCAGTACTTC. The encoded protein is CASTDRGTYEQYF.

The chain combines TRBV29-1 with TRBJ2-7; D perhaps matches TRBD1 (5 bases). Trimming pared 2 bases from V and 3 bases from J, leaving 8 bases between. This CDR3 has 12 amino acids. Germline V gene sequence: CDR1 SQVTM, CDR2 ANQGSEA. This CDR3 is CSVEQDNYEQYF. The CDR3 nucleotides are TGCAGCGTTGAACAGGACAACTACGAGCAGTACTTC.

This rearrangement joins TRBV19 to TRBJ1-1; TRBD1 might be the D (6 bases). CDR1 and CDR2 from the germline V gene are LNHDA and SQIVND (reference sequence). The V end lost 4 bases, the J end lost 2 bases, and 20 bases lay between the germline ends. The CDR3 is made up of 17 amino acids. The CDR3 nucleotides read TGTGCCAGTAGTAAGGGAAACAGGGAGACACCTAACACTGAAGCTTTCTTT. Amino acids: CASSKGNRETPNTEAFF.

V gene TRBV6-6 combines with J gene TRBJ1-4; a weak D match, TRBD1 (6 bases). Trimming took off 4 bases at V and 14 bases at J, with 23 bases between the two ends. The CDR3 is 15 residues long. CDR1 is MNHNY, CDR2 SVGAGI, per germline (reference sequence). DNA for the CDR3: TGTGCCAGCAGTTCCCTCCCGACAGGTGAAAAGTGGCTGTTTTTT. This codes for CASSSLPTGEKWLFF.

This chain joins TRBV12-3 or TRBV12-4 and TRBJ1-5; unclear D gene. With 6 bases removed from V and 1 base from J, the gap between germline ends came to 7 bases. The CDR3 loop spans 13 amino acids. Written as DNA, the CDR3 is TGTGCCAGCAGCCGACTGAGCAATCAGCCCCAGCATTTT. Amino acid sequence: CASSRLSNQPQHF.

The V gene is TRBV7-2, the J gene TRBJ2-7; TRBD1 agrees at 10 bases. V lost 2 bases to trimming and J lost 2 bases; unmatched junction nucleotides: 12. This CDR3 comprises 18 residues. Germline CDR1 SGHTA, CDR2 FQGNSA. For the CDR3, the DNA is TGTGCCAGCAGCTTATTTGGGTCGACAGGGGGCTTAACCTACGAGCAGTACTTC. Its protein is CASSLFGSTGGLTYEQYF. The variable domain in full, completed from reference TRBV7-2 and TRBJ2-7, reads GAGVSQSPSNKVTEKGKDVELRCDPISGHTALYWYRQSLGQGLEFLIYFQGNSAPDKSGLPSDRFSAERTGGSVSTLTIQRTQQEDSAVYLCASSLFGSTGGLTYEQYFGPGTRLTVT.

The chain is built from TRBV4-3 and TRBJ1-1, with D maybe TRBD1 (5 bases). The CDR3 runs to 15 residues. Germline-derived CDR1 and CDR2 are LGHNA and YSLEER. V was cut by 0 bases and J by 2 bases, with 10 bases left in between. Written as DNA, the CDR3 is TGCGCCAGCAGCCAAGAGGGCGGGGGAAACACTGAAGCTTTCTTT. Translating it yields CASSQEGGGNTEAFF.

J is TRBJ1-1 and V is TRBV3-1 (or the pseudogene TRBV3-2), with TRBD1 matching 7 bases. This CDR3 is built from 14 residues. The germline CDR1 and CDR2 sequences are LGHDT and YNNKEL (reference sequence). Germline trimming cut 4 bases from V and 4 bases from J; bases unmatched to any gene: 6. CDR3 sequence: CASSLLQGGTEAFF. The CDR3 DNA reads TGTGCCAGCAGCCTTCTCCAGGGGGGCACTGAAGCTTTCTTT.

The chain couples TRBV9 to TRBJ1-5; the D gene is possibly TRBD1 (6 bases). The CDR3 is 15 amino acids. V was clipped by 0 bases and J by 5 bases, with 12 bases between them. Germline V gives CDR1 SGDLS, CDR2 YYNGEE. The CDR3 DNA reads TGTGCCAGCAGCGTAGGAGGGGGGGCAGATCAGCCCCAGCATTTT. Its translation: CASSVGGGADQPQHF.

This clone was detected once. V usage is TRBV5-6 and J usage is TRBJ2-7, with 7 nucleotides matching TRBD2. The CDR3 is 15 residues long. V lost 4 bases, J lost 0 bases, and 7 bases stayed unmatched. Germline V gene data show CDR1 as SGHDT and CDR2 as YYEEEE. The CDR3 sequence is CASSPSGALSYEQYF. CDR3 sequence (DNA): TGTGCCAGCAGCCCGAGCGGGGCCCTCTCCTACGAGCAGTACTTC.

The rearrangement links TRBV7-9 to TRBJ1-2, with 7 bases identical to TRBD1. The J segment lost 8 bases and the V segment lost 5 bases, leaving 8 bases of the junction unmatched. There are 13 residues in the CDR3. Germline lookup yields CDR1 SEHNR and CDR2 FQNEAQ (reference sequence). CDR3 in amino acids: CASSPGTAHGYTF. The CDR3 DNA is TGTGCCAGCAGCCCCGGGACAGCCCACGGCTACACCTTC.

The chain links TRBV20-1 to TRBJ2-1; TRBD1 matches at 7 bases. Unmatched junction bases numbered 14, after V lost 3 bases and J lost 0 bases. This CDR3 has 18 amino acids. Per the germline V gene, CDR1 is DFQATT and CDR2 is SNEGSKA (reference sequence). In DNA form, the CDR3 reads TGCAGTGCTAGTAAGGGGGCAGGGATTTATAGCTCCTACAATGAGCAGTTCTTC. It yields the protein CSASKGAGIYSSYNEQFF.

The chain is built from TRBV5-1 and TRBJ2-5; D might be TRBD1 (6 bases). This CDR3 is built from 13 residues. V lost 4 bases, J lost 2 bases, and 9 bases lay in between. Germline V CDR1 and CDR2: SGHRS, YFSETQ. Here the CDR3 DNA reads TGCGCCAGCAGCCCGACAGGACAAGAGACCCAGTACTTC. This translates into CASSPTGQETQYF.

In this sample, this clone turned up once. The genes are TRBV27 and TRBJ2-7, with 9 bases lining up with TRBD2. This CDR3 has 15 amino acids. CDR1 is MNHEY, CDR2 SMNVEV, per germline (reference sequence). V was pared by 3 bases and J by 2 bases, with 5 bases of the junction left unmatched. In DNA form, the CDR3 reads TGTGCCAGCAGTTTCGCGGGGGGGCCGACCTACGAGCAGTACTTC. It yields the protein CASSFAGGPTYEQYF.

This chain connects TRBV25-1 to TRBJ2-7, with D unresolved. V was shortened by 6 bases and J by 0 bases, with 6 bases between the two germline ends. This CDR3 comprises 12 residues. The V gene's germline CDR1 is MGHDK and CDR2 SYGVNS. In nucleotides, the CDR3 is TGTGCCAGCAGGGGCAGCTCCTACGAGCAGTACTTC. Its protein is CASRGSSYEQYF.

This clone has just one count. This rearrangement joins TRBV14 to TRBJ2-7; possibly TRBD2 for D (6 bases). CDR1 and CDR2 from the germline V gene are SGHDN and FVKESK. This CDR3 contains 12 residues. Between the trimmed V and J ends, which lost 8 bases and 2 bases, there was a span of 10 bases. Written as DNA, the CDR3 is TGTGCCAGCGGGAGGTTGCCCTACGAGCAGTACTTC. Its protein product is CASGRLPYEQYF.

This sequence joins TRBV14 and TRBJ1-1; no clear D gene. CDR1 and CDR2 from the germline V gene are SGHDN and FVKESK. The CDR3 loop spans 15 amino acids. Trimming pared 4 bases from V and 2 bases from J, leaving 14 bases between. This CDR3 is CASSPAVWSNTEAFF. The CDR3 DNA reads as TGTGCCAGCAGCCCCGCAGTATGGTCCAACACTGAAGCTTTCTTT.

This chain uses TRBV29-1 with TRBJ1-5, with TRBD1 matching 7 bases. Germline V gene lookup returns CDR1 SQVTM and CDR2 ANQGSEA. The CDR3 runs to 15 residues. CDR3 amino acids: CTTRGLEFRSQPQHF. In nucleotides, the CDR3 is TGCACCACGAGGGGGCTGGAGTTTAGAAGTCAGCCCCAGCATTTT. Looking up the rest from reference TRBV29-1 and TRBJ1-5 gives the full variable domain: SAVISQKPSRDICQRGTSLTIQCQVDSQVTMMFWYRQQPGQSLTLIATANQGSEATYESGFVIDKFPISRPNLTFSTLTVSNMSPEDSSIYLCTTRGLEFRSQPQHFGDGTRLSIL.

V usage is TRBV7-6 and J usage is TRBJ2-7; D is tentatively TRBD1 or TRBD2 (5 bases each). Germline CDR1 and CDR2: SGHVS and FNYEAQ. This CDR3 has 17 amino acids. Trimming pared 5 bases from V and 0 bases from J, leaving 20 bases between. This CDR3 reads CASSQFIGTETSYEQYF. The CDR3 DNA reads TGTGCCAGCAGCCAATTTATTGGGACGGAGACCTCCTACGAGCAGTACTTC.

The chain carries TRBV10-2 and TRBJ2-7; D unresolved. Trimming pared 4 bases from V and 0 bases from J, leaving 10 bases between. Germline-derived CDR1 and CDR2 are WSHSY and SAAADI. The CDR3 extends over 14 amino acids. In DNA, the CDR3 is TGCGCCAGCAGTGCCCTACTTAGCTCCTACGAGCAGTACTTC. Translating gives CASSALLSSYEQYF.

The J gene is TRBJ2-2, the V gene TRBV6-5, with a tentative D call TRBD1 (6 bases). V was cut by 2 bases and J by 6 bases, with 7 bases left in between. The CDR3 spans 13 residues. CDR1 and CDR2 from the germline V gene are MNHEY and SVGAGI. The CDR3 DNA is TGTGCCAGCAGTTACGGGACATCCGGGGAGCTGTTTTTT. As protein: CASSYGTSGELFF.